This T cell receptor (beta chain) appears in the sequencing data of a study of blood T cell repertoires in COVID-19. Whole-study context: The United States, Italy and Spain provided the acute and convalescent COVID-19 samples.

Germline V lookup: CDR1 SGHTA, CDR2 FQGNSA. The CDR3 has 16 residues. The J segment lost 1 base and the V segment lost 2 bases, leaving 6 bases of the junction unmatched. Authors' processing steps: Nucleated cell number was recorded as an estimate derived from reference gene primer amplification. Libraries were prepared by immunoSEQ multiplex PCR; TCRdb keeps only in-frame clonotypes and omits some of them. Clone size and V and J calls were adopted from that table, with D and trimming inferred from the DNA. The sample has roughly 240,000 clones; 75% to 90% are singletons. The chain joins TRBV7-2 to TRBJ1-2; 8 bases are a match to TRBD1. The TCR was taken from a man in his sixties who had recovered from COVID-19. The sequenced sample was peripheral blood. The CDR3: CASSLTPDRVNYGYTF. CDR3 DNA sequence: TGTGCCAGCAGCTTAACCCCGGACAGGGTTAACTATGGCTACACCTTC.